These 15 T cell receptor beta chains originate from one sample sequenced in a study of T cells after yellow fever vaccination. From the 5' RACE reads, TCRdb called clonotypes with MiXCR, one entry per CDR3 protein. The repertoire holds some 250,000 distinct CDR3 sequences, with more than 3.5% as singletons. Here the sequenced sample was PBMCs, taken 15 days after the yellow fever booster vaccination. All receptors derive from a man aged 18 to 30 who received the YFV17D yellow fever vaccine.

In this sample, this clonotype turned up many times. The chain carries TRBV4-2 and TRBJ2-2; TRBD1 aligns across 8 bases. V gave up 5 bases and J gave up 5 bases; unmatched junction bases: 10. The germline gives CDR1 LGHNA, CDR2 YNFKEQ. This CDR3 region has 16 residues. The chain's CDR3 is CASSRSVGQGTGELFF. CDR3 nucleotide sequence: TGTGCCAGCAGCAGAAGCGTAGGACAGGGTACCGGGGAGCTGTTTTTT.

This rearrangement joins TRBV16 to TRBJ1-5; a weak D match, TRBD1 (6 bases). V lost 7 bases, J lost 2 bases, and 12 bases lay in between. Germline V lookup: CDR1 KGHSY, CDR2 FQNENV. The CDR3 consists of 14 residues. The CDR3 sequence: CASKRTVGNQPQHF. The CDR3 bases are TGTGCCAGCAAGAGGACAGTTGGCAATCAGCCCCAGCATTTT.

This clonotype was picked up many times. The V and J genes are TRBV7-2 and TRBJ2-4; D is perhaps TRBD1 (5 bases). CDR1 is SGHTA, CDR2 FQGNSA, per germline. The CDR3 length is 14 residues. V lost 6 bases and J lost 3, with 12 bases in between. The CDR3 DNA follows: TGTGCCAGCAGTTCCGACAGTTTCAAAAACATTCAGTACTTC. Its protein is CASSSDSFKNIQYF.

This clonotype was detected ten times or more. The rearrangement links TRBV7-3 to TRBJ2-4; maybe TRBD1 (6 bases). V gave up 2 bases and J gave up 5 bases, with 10 bases separating them. There are 14 residues in the CDR3. The germline V gene encodes CDR1 SGHTA and CDR2 FQGTGA. The CDR3: CASSLEAGENIQYF. CDR3 sequence (DNA): TGTGCCAGCAGCTTAGAGGCAGGGGAAAACATTCAGTACTTC.

This clonotype showed up many times. The chain carries TRBV20-1 and TRBJ2-3; 9 nucleotides agree with TRBD2. From germline, CDR1 is DFQATT and CDR2 SNEGSKA (reference sequence). After removal of 1 base from V and 2 bases from J, the junction contained 7 bases not matched to a gene. The CDR3 is 16 amino acids. CDR3 nucleotide sequence: TGCAGTGCTAGAGGGCAGCGGGGGGCTCCCACAGATACGCAGTATTTT. This encodes CSARGQRGAPTDTQYF.

This clonotype was counted many times. The chain employs TRBV5-6 and TRBJ2-1; 7 bases fit TRBD1. Trimming took 3 bases from V and 0 from J; bases not matched to a gene: 3. This CDR3 has 15 residues. The germline CDR1 and CDR2 sequences are SGHDT and YYEEEE. In DNA form, the CDR3 reads TGTGCCAGCAGCTCGACAGGGCGCTCCTACAATGAGCAGTTCTTC. This sequence encodes CASSSTGRSYNEQFF.

This clonotype was observed at least ten times. J is TRBJ2-4 and V is TRBV7-2, with D perhaps matching TRBD1 (5 bases). Germline V gives CDR1 SGHTA, CDR2 FQGNSA. The V gene lost 5 bases and the J gene lost 6 bases, with 17 bases spanning the gap. There are 15 residues in the CDR3. This CDR3 reads CASSPLGQERNIQYF. The CDR3 DNA reads TGTGCCAGCAGCCCTTTGGGGCAGGAAAGAAACATTCAGTACTTC.

This clonotype occurred many times. The CDR3 nucleotides are TGCGCCAGCAGCCCATACAGGGGGGTAACGGAGCAGTTCTTC. This gives the protein CASSPYRGVTEQFF. The chain links TRBV5-1 to TRBJ2-1; 8 bases map to TRBD1. The trim removed 4 bases at V and 10 bases at J, leaving 10 bases unmatched. Germline values: CDR1 SGHRS, CDR2 YFSETQ. The CDR3 covers 14 residues. Based on the CDR3 plus reference TRBV5-1 and TRBJ2-1, the full variable domain is KAGVTQTPRYLIKTRGQQVTLSCSPISGHRSVSWYQQTPGQGLQFLFEYFSETQRNKGNFPGRFSGRQFSNSRSEMNVSTLELGDSALYLCASSPYRGVTEQFFGPGTRLTVL.

In its sample, this clonotype was seen many times. The chain joins TRBV2 to TRBJ2-1; a possible D gene is TRBD2 (7 bases). This CDR3 is 12 amino acids long. Germline V CDR1 and CDR2: SNHLY, FYNNEI. The CDR3 is CAKGGGAEEQFF. CDR3 bases: TGTGCAAAGGGAGGGGGGGCCGAAGAGCAGTTCTTC.

This clonotype occurred many times. The V and J genes are TRBV28 and TRBJ2-7, with TRBD1 as a possible D gene (5 bases). Germline lookup yields CDR1 MDHEN and CDR2 SYDVKM. Trimming cost V 7 bases and J 2 bases, with 12 bases left between them. This CDR3 region has 13 residues. The CDR3 sequence: CASKPYRTYEQYF. CDR3 nucleotides: TGTGCCAGCAAACCATACAGGACCTACGAGCAGTACTTC.

This clonotype was counted at least ten times. This sequence joins TRBV29-1 and TRBJ2-7; D gene uncertain. The CDR3 spans 12 residues. Germline-derived CDR1 and CDR2 are SQVTM and ANQGSEA. The V end lost 7 bases, the J end lost 6 bases, and 16 bases lay between the germline ends. CDR3 region: CSAREAAREQYF. As DNA, the CDR3 is TGCAGCGCAAGAGAGGCAGCTCGCGAGCAGTACTTC.

There are many counts of this clonotype. The chain employs TRBV4-2 and TRBJ2-2; TRBD1 matches at 10 bases. CDR1 is LGHNA, CDR2 YNFKEQ, per germline. Losses at the gene ends were 0 bases for V and 6 bases for J; bases not matched to a gene: 4. This CDR3 is 16 amino acids long. The CDR3 reads CASSQDGTGDAGELFF. CDR3 sequence (DNA): TGTGCCAGCAGCCAAGATGGGACAGGGGACGCCGGGGAGCTGTTTTTT.

This clonotype was observed many times. This sequence joins TRBV12-3 or TRBV12-4 and TRBJ2-3; D gene unclear. This CDR3 comprises 20 residues. V shed 1 base and J shed 2 bases, with 25 bases lying between them. CDR3 amino acids: CASSLELRRMGLPPTDTQYF. Written as DNA, the CDR3 is TGTGCCAGCAGTTTAGAATTAAGGCGTATGGGCTTGCCACCCACAGATACGCAGTATTTT.

Ten or more counts support this clonotype. The chain couples TRBV20-1 to TRBJ1-1; no clear D. Per the germline V gene, CDR1 is DFQATT and CDR2 is SNEGSKA (reference sequence). The CDR3 loop spans 12 amino acids. Trimming removed 6 bases at V and 2 bases at J, with 10 bases between. The CDR3 spells CSAYRQNTEAFF. The CDR3 DNA is TGCAGTGCCTACAGACAAAACACTGAAGCTTTCTTT.

This clonotype was seen repeatedly, ten times or more. V gene TRBV12-3 or TRBV12-4 combines with J gene TRBJ1-1, with D unclear. CDR3 length: 15 amino acids. V gave up 4 bases and J gave up 0 bases, with 12 bases separating them. The CDR3 nucleotides read TGTGCCAGCAGTTCTCGTAGGGTCATGAACACTGAAGCTTTCTTT. Its protein is CASSSRRVMNTEAFF.